The subject of this entry is one T cell receptor beta chain. Only in-frame clones appear in the TCRdb table, and some are missing; sequencing was by immunoSEQ multiplex PCR. The sample lists approximately 65,000 clones; around 90% were seen once. This entry comes from a study of PD-L1 blockade in urothelial cancer. This CDR3 has 15 amino acids. CDR1 and CDR2 (germline): KGHSH, LQKENI. J gave up 1 base and V 5 bases, and 5 bases lay outside the gene matches. The TCR was taken from a man aged 55 to 70 with urothelial cancer. J is TRBJ1-1 and V is TRBV18; 9 bases align to TRBD1. Sequenced material: PBMCs, taken around atezolizumab (anti-PD-L1) treatment. The CDR3 coding sequence is TGTGCCAGCTCAGAGAGGACAGGGGAGAACACTGAAGCTTTCTTT. Translated: CASSERTGENTEAFF. Supplemented by reference TRBV18 and TRBJ1-1, the full variable domain reads NAGVMQNPRHLVRRRGQEARLRCSPMKGHSHVYWYRQLPEEGLKFMVYLQKENIIDESGMPKERFSAEFPKEGPSILRIQQVVRGDSAAYFCASSERTGENTEAFFGQGTRLTVV.